The 18 T cell receptor beta chains below come from one sample, sequenced in a study of CD8 T cells in Susac syndrome. After extraction with the RNeasy kit, about 0.45 to 1 ug of the RNA was reverse transcribed using random hexamers. TCRdb used MiXCR to reprocess the immunoSEQ multiplex PCR reads, holding one entry per CDR3 protein. The sample has 130,000 or so distinct CDR3 sequences, 95% to 96% seen once; the top ten hold roughly 0.14%. Sequenced: CD4+ T cells from PBMCs. The receptors here all came from a human donor with Susac syndrome.

The chain is built from TRBV28 and TRBJ2-7; TRBD2 matches at 7 bases. V was clipped by 5 bases and J by 4 bases; unmatched bases: 11. The germline V gene has CDR1 MDHEN and CDR2 SYDVKM. The CDR3 sequence is 15 residues long. The CDR3 here is CASSRTLAGGYEQYF. The DNA of the CDR3 is TGTGCCAGCAGTCGGACCTTAGCGGGTGGGTACGAGCAGTACTTC.

The rearrangement links TRBV30 to TRBJ2-4; 12 bases map to TRBD2. CDR3 length equals 18 residues. The V gene end was trimmed by 1 base and the J gene end by 2 bases; junction bases not matched to a gene: 9. Germline CDR1 GTSNPN, CDR2 SVGIG (reference sequence). Written as DNA, the CDR3 is TGTGCCTGGAGTGAGGCTAGCGGGAGGGCCTCGTCCAAAAACATTCAGTACTTC. This codes for CAWSEASGRASSKNIQYF.

The chain has TRBV28 and TRBJ2-5; 9 bases fit TRBD1. This CDR3 is built from 16 residues. Trimming at V came to 6 bases and at J to 2 bases, leaving 10 bases not matched to a gene. Germline lookup yields CDR1 MDHEN and CDR2 SYDVKM. The CDR3 region is CASSQQDRGPQETQYF. CDR3 nucleotide sequence: TGTGCCAGCAGCCAACAGGACAGGGGCCCACAAGAGACCCAGTACTTC.

This sequence joins TRBV27 and TRBJ1-2; TRBD1 matches 7 bases. V lost 3 bases, J lost 4 bases, and 8 bases stayed unmatched. Germline V CDR1 and CDR2: MNHEY, SMNVEV (reference sequence). The CDR3 runs 15 residues. CDR3: CASSFTTTGFYGYTF. CDR3 in DNA: TGTGCCAGCAGTTTTACCACGACAGGGTTCTATGGCTACACCTTC.

The V and J genes are TRBV4-2 and TRBJ2-1; D ambiguous. CDR3 size: 12 residues. V was shortened by 0 bases and J by 12 bases, with 9 bases between the two germline ends. Germline lookup yields CDR1 LGHNA and CDR2 YNFKEQ. The DNA of the CDR3 is TGTGCCAGCAGCCAAGATGGAGATGGGCAGTTCTTC. This codes for CASSQDGDGQFF.

V and J are TRBV12-3 or TRBV12-4 and TRBJ2-5, with D perhaps matching TRBD2 (5 bases). V lost 4 bases and J lost 3, with 18 bases in between. CDR3 length: 16 residues. The CDR3 region has the DNA TGTGCCAGCAGTTCTTGGACGGAGGACCCTAAAGAGACCCAGTACTTC. Protein sequence: CASSSWTEDPKETQYF.

V usage is TRBV12-3 or TRBV12-4 and J usage is TRBJ2-3, with D perhaps assigned TRBD1 or TRBD2 (5 bases each). Trimming shortened V by 3 bases and J by 2 bases, and 24 bases separated the two germline ends. The CDR3 sequence is 19 residues long. CDR3 residues: CASSLILLQGGADTDTQYF. Here the CDR3 DNA reads TGTGCCAGCAGTTTGATCCTCCTCCAGGGCGGAGCGGACACAGATACGCAGTATTTT.

The genes are TRBV12-3 or TRBV12-4 and TRBJ1-2; D gene unclear. V lost 6 bases to trimming and J lost 8 bases, with 10 bases between them. The CDR3 has 11 residues. As DNA, the CDR3 is TGTGCCAGCAGGTTTAAGAGAGGCTACACCTTC. Its translation is CASRFKRGYTF.

This chain connects TRBV20-1 to TRBJ2-7; no clear D gene. The CDR3 has 11 residues. Germline V CDR1 and CDR2: DFQATT, SNEGSKA (reference sequence). The ends were cut back, 2 bases at V and 6 bases at J, with 8 bases in the middle. The CDR3 sequence: CSARTGLEQYF. Here the CDR3 DNA reads TGCAGTGCTAGAACCGGTCTCGAGCAGTACTTC.

The V and J genes are TRBV30 and TRBJ1-1; no definite D call. Germline-derived CDR1 and CDR2 are GTSNPN and SVGIG (reference sequence). CDR3 length equals 12 residues. With 2 bases removed from V and 10 bases from J, the gap between germline ends came to 14 bases. This CDR3 reads CAWSYQAVGAFF. DNA of the CDR3: TGTGCCTGGAGTTACCAGGCGGTGGGAGCTTTCTTT.

This chain uses TRBV7-9 with TRBJ1-4; TRBD1 agrees at 8 bases. V lost 5 bases and J lost 6; bases outside the gene matches: 2. The CDR3 consists of 13 residues. CDR1 and CDR2 from the germline V gene are SEHNR and FQNEAQ (reference sequence). In nucleotides, the CDR3 is TGTGCCAGCAGCCTGACAGGGGATGAAAAACTGTTTTTT. Residues: CASSLTGDEKLFF.

The CDR3 loop reads CAWSVERAKNIQYF. The CDR3 coding sequence is TGTGCCTGGAGTGTTGAACGGGCCAAAAACATTCAGTACTTC. J is TRBJ2-4 and V is TRBV30; D is unresolved. V shed 0 bases and J shed 1 base, with 7 bases lying between them. The germline gives CDR1 GTSNPN, CDR2 SVGIG (reference sequence). The CDR3 is 14 amino acids.

This CDR3 reads CAISESTGSGANVLTF. The CDR3 region has the DNA TGTGCCATCAGTGAGTCGACGGGCTCTGGGGCCAACGTCCTGACTTTC. The rearrangement uses TRBV10-3 and TRBJ2-6; D remains unclear. Germline V CDR1 and CDR2: ENHRY, SYGVKD. Trimming pared 0 bases from V and 0 bases from J, leaving 6 bases between. There are 16 residues in the CDR3.

The rearrangement joins TRBV20-1 to TRBJ2-1, with 11 bases that match TRBD2. The CDR3 consists of 14 residues. The germline V gene encodes CDR1 DFQATT and CDR2 SNEGSKA (reference sequence). V lost 5 bases and J lost 4; bases outside the gene matches: 4. The CDR3 DNA is TGCAGTGCTTCCGGGACTAGCGGTTACAATGAGCAGTTCTTC. It translates to CSASGTSGYNEQFF.

The sample holds a few counts of this clonotype. The chain links TRBV12-3 or TRBV12-4 to TRBJ1-1; D may be TRBD1 (6 bases). Trimming removed 6 bases at V and 1 base at J, with 18 bases between. The CDR3 covers 16 residues. The CDR3 reads CASRSRGPSENTEAFF. The CDR3 DNA follows: TGTGCCAGCAGAAGCAGGGGTCCCTCGGAGAACACTGAAGCTTTCTTT.

CDR3 nucleotides: TGCAGTGCCCTGGGGAGTACGGATACGCAGTATTTT. Protein sequence: CSALGSTDTQYF. The chain recombines TRBV20-1 with TRBJ2-3; weak D call: TRBD2 (5 bases). Trimming stripped 6 bases from V and 6 bases from J, with 13 bases between. The CDR3 extends over 12 amino acids. Germline V lookup: CDR1 DFQATT, CDR2 SNEGSKA (reference sequence).

The chain joins TRBV15 to TRBJ2-3, with 9 bases matching TRBD2. After removal of 0 bases from V and 2 bases from J, the junction contained 3 bases not matched to a gene. From germline, CDR1 is LNHNV and CDR2 YYDKDF (reference sequence). The CDR3 extends over 16 amino acids. The CDR3 here is CATSRDVAGVTDTQYF. The CDR3 region has the DNA TGTGCCACCAGCAGAGATGTAGCGGGGGTCACAGATACGCAGTATTTT. Complete variable domain (other parts from reference TRBV15 and TRBJ2-3): DAMVIQNPRYQVTQFGKPVTLSCSQTLNHNVMYWYQQKSSQAPKLLFHYYDKDFNNEADTPDNFQSRRPNTSFCFLDIRSPGLGDTAMYLCATSRDVAGVTDTQYFGPGTRLTVL.

This rearrangement joins TRBV4-3 to TRBJ2-1; D is unclear. The CDR3 spans 13 residues. Trimming took 4 bases from V and 3 from J, leaving 7 bases between them. The germline V gene has CDR1 LGHNA and CDR2 YSLEER. The CDR3 coding sequence is TGCGCCAGCAGCCCCCAGATCTACAATGAGCAGTTCTTC. Its protein is CASSPQIYNEQFF.